Presented here are 19 T cell receptor beta chains from one specimen sequenced in a study of blood T cell repertoires in COVID-19. Measured with immunoSEQ multiplex PCR; TCRdb has only the in-frame clones, and not every one. Of around 220,000 clones in the sample, 90% were seen once. What was sequenced was PBMCs or T cells enriched from blood (not recorded which). These receptors came from a man aged 30-40 years who had been exposed to COVID-19.

V usage is TRBV6-5 and J usage is TRBJ1-3; D not certain. Per germline, CDR1 MNHEY and CDR2 SVGAGI. Trimming pared 2 bases from V and 0 bases from J, leaving 8 bases between. The CDR3 is 15 residues long. In DNA, the CDR3 is TGTGCCAGCAGTTACGAGGCCTTCTCTGGAAACACCATATATTTT. Translation gives CASSYEAFSGNTIYF.

The rearrangement links TRBV6-5 to TRBJ1-2, with TRBD1 identical over 7 bases. Germline-derived CDR1 and CDR2 are MNHEY and SVGAGI. Germline trimming cut 5 bases from V and 2 bases from J; bases unmatched to any gene: 5. This CDR3 has 14 residues. CDR3 in amino acids: CASSIGGRNYGYTF. CDR3 bases: TGTGCCAGCAGTATAGGGGGCAGAAACTATGGCTACACCTTC.

The gene calls are TRBV5-5 and TRBJ1-2; a possible D gene is TRBD1 (6 bases). The CDR3 has 13 residues. The V and J ends lost 0 bases and 8 bases respectively, with 11 bases between them. Germline V gene lookup returns CDR1 SGHKS and CDR2 YYEKEE (reference sequence). The CDR3 region is CASSLDRVRGYTF. The CDR3 nucleotides are TGTGCCAGCAGCTTGGACAGGGTACGGGGCTACACCTTC.

The V and J genes are TRBV9 and TRBJ1-1; D might be TRBD1 (6 bases). Trimming stripped 3 bases from V and 3 bases from J, with 6 bases between. This CDR3 is built from 12 residues. CDR1 is SGDLS and CDR2 is YYNGEE in the germline V gene. CDR3 in amino acids: CASSGTDTEAFF. CDR3 nucleotide sequence: TGTGCCAGCAGCGGGACAGACACTGAAGCTTTCTTT.

The chain carries TRBV6-5 and TRBJ1-2, with TRBD1 identical over 7 bases. The germline gives CDR1 MNHEY, CDR2 SVGAGI. This CDR3 contains 13 residues. After removal of 6 bases from V and 0 bases from J, the junction contained 1 base not matched to a gene. This CDR3 reads CASRDRANYGYTF. DNA for the CDR3: TGTGCCAGCAGAGACAGGGCTAACTATGGCTACACCTTC.

This rearrangement joins TRBV12-2 to TRBJ2-1; TRBD2, as called in the table, went unchecked against the DNA. TRBV12-2 constitutes a pseudogene. This CDR3 has 17 residues. The CDR3 region has the DNA TGTGCAAGTCGCTTGGGAAGCGGGGGGCCCTTATACAATGAGCAGTTCTTC. Its protein product is CASRLGSGGPLYNEQFF.

CDR3 protein: CASSLTSTSSGALEQYF. CDR3 nucleotides: TGTGCCAGCAGCTTGACATCAACTAGCAGCGGGGCATTAGAGCAGTACTTC. The chain carries TRBV11-3 and TRBJ2-7, with 7 positions matching TRBD2. This CDR3 is 17 amino acids long. Germline lookup yields CDR1 SGHNT and CDR2 YENEEA. Unmatched junction bases numbered 18, after V lost 3 bases and J lost 7 bases.

This chain links TRBV6-1 with TRBJ1-5, with a possible D match to TRBD1 (6 bases). Between the trimmed V and J ends, which lost 1 base and 6 bases, there was a span of 13 bases. The CDR3 is 15 residues long. Germline V gene lookup returns CDR1 MNHNS and CDR2 SASEGT. This CDR3 reads CASSEVWGLAQPQHF. The CDR3 DNA follows: TGTGCCAGCAGTGAAGTTTGGGGGCTAGCTCAGCCCCAGCATTTT.

V usage is TRBV30 and J usage is TRBJ2-5, with TRBD2 matching over 11 bases. CDR3 length equals 14 residues. With 6 bases clipped from V and 8 bases from J, the junction kept 11 bases outside the gene matches. Germline values: CDR1 GTSNPN, CDR2 SVGIG (reference sequence). The CDR3 DNA reads as TGTGCCTGTCCTAATAGCGGGGGGGTGCGAACCCAGTACTTC. Translated: CACPNSGGVRTQYF.

This chain links TRBV9 with TRBJ1-3, with a weak D call TRBD1 (5 bases). Germline V gives CDR1 SGDLS, CDR2 YYNGEE. The CDR3 has 16 residues. V dropped 2 bases and J dropped 0 bases, with 12 bases sitting between them. Here the CDR3 reads CASSVGSGNSGNTIYF. The CDR3 DNA reads TGTGCCAGCAGCGTCGGTTCAGGGAACTCTGGAAACACCATATATTTT. Full variable domain (outside the CDR3, taken from reference TRBV9 and TRBJ1-3): DSGVTQTPKHLITATGQRVTLRCSPRSGDLSVYWYQQSLDQGLQFLIQYYNGEERAKGNILERFSAQQFPDLHSELNLSSLELGDSALYFCASSVGSGNSGNTIYFGEGSWLTVV.

V and J are TRBV11-2 and TRBJ1-2, with D uncertain. Between the trimmed V and J ends, which lost 3 bases and 4 bases, there was a span of 18 bases. Germline values: CDR1 SGHAT, CDR2 FQNNGV. The CDR3 loop spans 16 amino acids. CDR3 bases: TGTGCCAGCAGCTTTTGGTCTATCCGGGAATCCTATGGCTACACCTTC. Its translation: CASSFWSIRESYGYTF.

The chain is built from TRBV9 and TRBJ2-1; perhaps TRBD2 as D (6 bases). Germline V gene lookup returns CDR1 SGDLS and CDR2 YYNGEE. Trimming pared 7 bases from V and 5 bases from J, leaving 16 bases between. The CDR3 contains 14 residues. CDR3: CASGRAGPHNEQFF. CDR3 nucleotide sequence: TGTGCCAGCGGGCGGGCGGGGCCCCACAATGAGCAGTTCTTC.

The J gene is TRBJ2-3, the V gene TRBV11-3; D is perhaps TRBD1 (6 bases). The V end lost 5 bases, the J end lost 6 bases, and 9 bases lay between the germline ends. The CDR3 totals 12 residues. Germline assignment: CDR1 SGHNT and CDR2 YENEEA. The CDR3 region is CASSPQGDTQYF. The CDR3 DNA follows: TGTGCCAGCAGCCCCCAGGGGGATACGCAGTATTTT.

In the case of this clone: The identical CDR3 is also encoded by other nucleotide sequences in the sample. The chain combines TRBV5-6 with TRBJ1-5; D unresolved. CDR3 length: 13 residues. CDR1 is SGHDT, CDR2 YYEEEE, per germline. Trimming stripped 0 bases from V and 2 bases from J, with 3 bases between. CDR3 coding DNA: TGTGCCAGCAGCTTGGCAGGCAATCAGCCCCAGCATTTT. This translates into CASSLAGNQPQHF.

V and J are TRBV5-1 and TRBJ1-2; D possibly corresponds to TRBD1 (6 bases). The germline V gene has CDR1 SGHRS and CDR2 YFSETQ. CDR3 length: 14 amino acids. The V end lost 8 bases, the J end lost 3 bases, and 17 bases lay between the germline ends. The CDR3 region has the DNA TGCGCCAGTGCTCCGGGACAAAAGGACTATGGCTACACCTTC. As protein: CASAPGQKDYGYTF.

The V gene is TRBV7-2, the J gene TRBJ1-2; D may be TRBD1 (6 bases). Trimming removed 2 bases at V and 7 bases at J, with 14 bases between. Germline CDR1 is SGHTA and CDR2 is FQGNSA. The CDR3 runs 14 residues. CDR3 protein: CASSLPGDLIGYTF. DNA for the CDR3: TGTGCCAGCAGCTTACCAGGGGACCTAATTGGCTACACCTTC.

The gene calls are TRBV7-9 and TRBJ1-4; D gene unclear. CDR1 is SEHNR, CDR2 FQNEAQ, per germline (reference sequence). The CDR3 has 13 residues. V was pared by 7 bases and J by 1 base, with 7 bases between. The CDR3 nucleotides are TGTGCCAGCAACCGGGAAACTAATGAAAAACTGTTTTTT. This codes for CASNRETNEKLFF.

This chain joins TRBV2 and TRBJ1-1, with a weak D call TRBD1 (6 bases). There are 15 residues in the CDR3. V was cut by 6 bases and J by 2 bases, with 16 bases left in between. Germline V gene data show CDR1 as SNHLY and CDR2 as FYNNEI. The DNA for the CDR3 is TGTGCCAGCAGGCCGACGGGGGGCGGAAACACTGAAGCTTTCTTT. Its translation: CASRPTGGGNTEAFF.

This clone was picked up one time. The chain carries TRBV5-4 and TRBJ2-7; D might be TRBD2 (7 bases). Germline V gene data show CDR1 as SGHNT and CDR2 as YYREEE (reference sequence). This CDR3 is 14 amino acids long. V lost 5 bases to trimming and J lost 0 bases, with 12 bases between them. The DNA for the CDR3 is TGTGCCAGCAGGGGCGGGGGCCCCTCCTACGAGCAGTACTTC. This translates into CASRGGGPSYEQYF.